The clone carrying this TCR beta chain was detected many times. The sample comes from a study of T-cell reconstitution after alpha-beta-depleted transplantation in children. TCRbeta library preparation incorporated unique molecular identifiers. MiXCR, applied by TCRdb to the PCR reads, yields one record per CDR3 protein. The table records about 170,000 distinct CDR3 sequences, around 10% of them present only once. This CDR3 has 14 amino acids. Trimming took off 2 bases at V and 5 bases at J, with 13 bases between the two ends. Germline-derived CDR1 and CDR2 are SGHRS and YFSETQ. The chain joins TRBV5-1 to TRBJ2-5; no firm D call. The sample here was PBMCs, taken before TCRalphabeta/CD19-depleted stem cell transplant. This clonotype was obtained from a boy aged 2 to 10 with acute myeloid leukemia, due to receive a stem cell transplant. The CDR3 protein is CASSFPFEGETQYF. The CDR3 DNA reads TGCGCCAGCAGCTTTCCTTTCGAAGGGGAGACCCAGTACTTC.